One sample yielded the 5 T cell receptor beta chains listed below, sequenced in a study of early T cells in non-severe SARS-CoV-2 infection. TCRdb redid the calling of the 5' RACE reads with MiXCR, one entry per CDR3 protein. The sample yields roughly 20,000 distinct CDR3 sequences, more than 5% seen once. The specimen sequenced was whole blood. These receptors were collected from an adult who was a healthcare worker with PCR-confirmed SARS-CoV-2 infection or an uninfected control (not recorded which).

In this sample, this clonotype turned up a few times. The V call is TRBV4-1, the J call TRBJ2-1, with D perhaps being TRBD1 or TRBD2 (5 bases each). The CDR3 length is 13 residues. Germline V gene data show CDR1 as MGHRA and CDR2 as YSYEKL. V was clipped by 4 bases and J by 6 bases, with 10 bases between them. The CDR3: CASSPQRGNEQFF. The CDR3 coding sequence is TGCGCCAGCAGCCCCCAGAGGGGCAATGAGCAGTTCTTC.

The chain is built from TRBV25-1 and TRBJ2-1; D unresolved. Germline V gene data show CDR1 as MGHDK and CDR2 as SYGVNS. Deletions cut 6 bases from V and 6 bases from J, with 6 bases between. CDR3 length: 11 amino acids. The CDR3 sequence: CASSLINEQFF. For the CDR3, the DNA is TGTGCCAGCAGCCTTATCAATGAGCAGTTCTTC. The complete variable domain, with remaining parts taken from reference TRBV25-1 and TRBJ2-1, reads EADIYQTPRYLVIGTGKKITLECSQTMGHDKMYWYQQDPGMELHLIHYSYGVNSTEKGDLSSESTVSRIRTEHFPLTLESARPSHTSQYLCASSLINEQFFGPGTRLTVL.

In its sample, this clonotype was seen many times. The genes are TRBV5-4 and TRBJ2-3; D unclear. CDR1 and CDR2 from the germline V gene are SGHNT and YYREEE (reference sequence). Trimming took 0 bases from V and 2 from J, leaving 1 base between them. CDR3 size: 12 residues. This CDR3 is CASSLDTDTQYF. The CDR3 nucleotides read TGTGCCAGCAGCTTGGACACAGATACGCAGTATTTT.

This clonotype was counted many times. The rearrangement links TRBV20-1 to TRBJ2-7; 11 nucleotides align to TRBD2. The CDR3 runs 15 residues. V trimming: 5 bases; J trimming: 5 bases; junction bases outside the gene matches: 11. The germline V gene has CDR1 DFQATT and CDR2 SNEGSKA (reference sequence). CDR3 nucleotides: TGCAGTGCTTTTACTAGCGGGAGATATAACGACGAGCAGTACTTC. As protein: CSAFTSGRYNDEQYF.

This clonotype is termed medium-sized. The chain recombines TRBV18 with TRBJ1-1, with D possibly matching TRBD1 (5 bases). CDR1 is KGHSH and CDR2 is LQKENI in the germline V gene. V was pared by 3 bases and J by 10 bases, with 9 bases between. There are 11 residues in the CDR3. CDR3 sequence (DNA): TGTGCCAGCTCACCTGGGGCTGCAGCTTTCTTT. Its protein is CASSPGAAAFF.